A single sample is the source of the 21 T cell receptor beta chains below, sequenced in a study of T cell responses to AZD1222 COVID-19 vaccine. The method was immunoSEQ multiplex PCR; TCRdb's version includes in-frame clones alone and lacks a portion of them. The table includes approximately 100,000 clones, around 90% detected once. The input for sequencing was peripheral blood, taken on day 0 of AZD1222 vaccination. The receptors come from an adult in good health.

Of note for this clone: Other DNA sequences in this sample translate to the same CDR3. The CDR3 DNA sequence: TGTGCCAGCAGCCTATTAACTGAAGCTTTCTTT. Its protein product is CASSLLTEAFF. The chain has TRBV7-9 and TRBJ1-1, with D uncertain. Germline loops: CDR1 SEHNR, CDR2 FQNEAQ (reference sequence). The CDR3 covers 11 residues. V lost 5 bases, J lost 5 bases, and 6 bases lay in between.

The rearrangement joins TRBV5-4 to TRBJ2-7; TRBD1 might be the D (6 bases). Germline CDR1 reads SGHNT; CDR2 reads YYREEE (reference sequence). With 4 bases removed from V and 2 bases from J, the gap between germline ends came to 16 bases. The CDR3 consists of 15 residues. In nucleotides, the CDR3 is TGTGCCAGCAGCAGCGCCGGGACACAAACCTACGAGCAGTACTTC. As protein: CASSSAGTQTYEQYF.

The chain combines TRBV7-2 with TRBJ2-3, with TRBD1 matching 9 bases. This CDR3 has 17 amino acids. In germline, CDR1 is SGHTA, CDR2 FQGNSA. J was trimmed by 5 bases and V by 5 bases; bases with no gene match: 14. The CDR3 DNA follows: TGTGCCAGCAGCCTTCAAAACACAGGGGGCAATGGAGATACGCAGTATTTT. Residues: CASSLQNTGGNGDTQYF. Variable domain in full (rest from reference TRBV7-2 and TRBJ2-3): GAGVSQSPSNKVTEKGKDVELRCDPISGHTALYWYRQSLGQGLEFLIYFQGNSAPDKSGLPSDRFSAERTGGSVSTLTIQRTQQEDSAVYLCASSLQNTGGNGDTQYFGPGTRLTVL.

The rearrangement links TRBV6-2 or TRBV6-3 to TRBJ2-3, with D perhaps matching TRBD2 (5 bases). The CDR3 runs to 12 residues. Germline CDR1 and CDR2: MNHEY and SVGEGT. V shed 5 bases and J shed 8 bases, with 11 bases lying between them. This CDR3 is CASSERAGTQYF. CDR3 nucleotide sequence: TGTGCCAGCAGTGAGAGGGCTGGTACGCAGTATTTT.

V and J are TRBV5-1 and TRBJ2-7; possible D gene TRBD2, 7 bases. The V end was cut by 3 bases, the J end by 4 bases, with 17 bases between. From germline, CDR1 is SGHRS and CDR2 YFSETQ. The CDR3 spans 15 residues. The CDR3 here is CASSSAGAEAYEQYF. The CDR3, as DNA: TGCGCCAGCAGCTCTGCGGGGGCTGAGGCGTACGAGCAGTACTTC. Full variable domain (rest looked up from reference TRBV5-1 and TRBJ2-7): KAGVTQTPRYLIKTRGQQVTLSCSPISGHRSVSWYQQTPGQGLQFLFEYFSETQRNKGNFPGRFSGRQFSNSRSEMNVSTLELGDSALYLCASSSAGAEAYEQYFGPGTRLTVT.

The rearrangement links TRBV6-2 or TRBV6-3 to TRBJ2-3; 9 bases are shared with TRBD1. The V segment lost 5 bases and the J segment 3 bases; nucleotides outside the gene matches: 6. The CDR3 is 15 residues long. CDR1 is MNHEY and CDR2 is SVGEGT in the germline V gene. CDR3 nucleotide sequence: TGTGCCAGCAGTCTACAGGGGGCGCGTACAGATACGCAGTATTTT. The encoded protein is CASSLQGARTDTQYF.

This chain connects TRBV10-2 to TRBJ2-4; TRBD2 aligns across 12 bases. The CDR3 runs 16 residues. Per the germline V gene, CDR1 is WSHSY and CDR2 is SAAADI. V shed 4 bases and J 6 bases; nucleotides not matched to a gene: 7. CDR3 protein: CASSATSGRISNIQYF. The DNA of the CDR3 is TGCGCCAGCAGTGCGACTAGCGGGAGAATCTCAAACATTCAGTACTTC.

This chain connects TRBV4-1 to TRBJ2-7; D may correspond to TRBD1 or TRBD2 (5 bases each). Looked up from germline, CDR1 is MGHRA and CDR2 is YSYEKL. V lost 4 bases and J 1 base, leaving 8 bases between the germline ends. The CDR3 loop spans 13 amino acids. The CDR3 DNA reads TGCGCCAGCAGCCCGGGGCAGTCCTACGAGCAGTACTTC. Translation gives CASSPGQSYEQYF.

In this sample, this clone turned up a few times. CDR3 in amino acids: CASSQDLTFNNEQFF. DNA of the CDR3: TGTGCCAGCAGCCAAGATTTGACATTCAACAATGAGCAGTTCTTC. The chain joins TRBV3-1 (or the pseudogene TRBV3-2) to TRBJ2-1; the D is unclear. The CDR3 totals 15 residues. Trimming removed 0 bases at V and 5 bases at J, with 11 bases between. Per the germline V gene, CDR1 is LGHDT and CDR2 is YNNKEL (reference sequence).

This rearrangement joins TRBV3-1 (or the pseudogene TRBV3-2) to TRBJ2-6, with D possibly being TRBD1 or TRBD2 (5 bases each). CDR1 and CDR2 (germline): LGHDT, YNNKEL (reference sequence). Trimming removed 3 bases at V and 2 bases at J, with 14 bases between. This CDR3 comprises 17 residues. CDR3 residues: CASSHFGGAAGANVLTF. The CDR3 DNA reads TGTGCCAGCAGCCACTTTGGGGGAGCTGCTGGGGCCAACGTCCTGACTTTC.

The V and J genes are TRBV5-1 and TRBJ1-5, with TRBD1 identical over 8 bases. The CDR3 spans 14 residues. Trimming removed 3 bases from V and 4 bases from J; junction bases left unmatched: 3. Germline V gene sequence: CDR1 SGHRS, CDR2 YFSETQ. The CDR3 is CASSSTGGNQPQHF. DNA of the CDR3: TGCGCCAGCAGCTCTACAGGGGGAAATCAGCCCCAGCATTTT. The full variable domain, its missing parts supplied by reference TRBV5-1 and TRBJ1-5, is KAGVTQTPRYLIKTRGQQVTLSCSPISGHRSVSWYQQTPGQGLQFLFEYFSETQRNKGNFPGRFSGRQFSNSRSEMNVSTLELGDSALYLCASSSTGGNQPQHFGDGTRLSIL.

The chain's CDR3 is CSAIEGGSYNSPLHF. CDR3 DNA: TGCAGTGCTATTGAGGGGGGCTCCTATAATTCACCCCTCCACTTT. The rearrangement joins TRBV20-1 to TRBJ1-6; tentative D call: TRBD1 (6 bases). Germline lookup yields CDR1 DFQATT and CDR2 SNEGSKA (reference sequence). V was cut by 4 bases and J by 0 bases, with 10 bases left in between. There are 15 residues in the CDR3.

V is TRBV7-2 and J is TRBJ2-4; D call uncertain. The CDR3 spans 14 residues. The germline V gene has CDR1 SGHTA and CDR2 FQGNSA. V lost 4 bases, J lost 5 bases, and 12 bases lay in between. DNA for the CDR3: TGTGCCAGCAGCTCCGACCCCACGCAAAACATTCAGTACTTC. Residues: CASSSDPTQNIQYF.

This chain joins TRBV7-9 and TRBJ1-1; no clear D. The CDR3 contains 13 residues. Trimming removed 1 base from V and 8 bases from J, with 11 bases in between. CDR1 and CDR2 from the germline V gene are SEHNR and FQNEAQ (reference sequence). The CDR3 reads CASSLGRSGEAFF. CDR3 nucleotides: TGTGCCAGCAGCTTAGGACGGAGCGGGGAAGCTTTCTTT.

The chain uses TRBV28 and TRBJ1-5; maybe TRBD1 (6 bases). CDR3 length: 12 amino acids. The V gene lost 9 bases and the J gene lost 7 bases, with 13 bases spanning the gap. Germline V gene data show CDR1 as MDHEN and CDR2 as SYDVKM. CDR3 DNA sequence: TGTGCCAGTCATCAGGGGTTCCAGCCCCAGCATTTT. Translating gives CASHQGFQPQHF.

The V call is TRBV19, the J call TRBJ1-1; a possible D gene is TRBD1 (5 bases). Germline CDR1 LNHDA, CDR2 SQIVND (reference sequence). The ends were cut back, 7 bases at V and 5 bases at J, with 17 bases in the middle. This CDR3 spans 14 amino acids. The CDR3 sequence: CASIPAGARTEAFF. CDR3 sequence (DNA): TGTGCCAGTATCCCGGCCGGGGCGAGAACTGAAGCTTTCTTT.

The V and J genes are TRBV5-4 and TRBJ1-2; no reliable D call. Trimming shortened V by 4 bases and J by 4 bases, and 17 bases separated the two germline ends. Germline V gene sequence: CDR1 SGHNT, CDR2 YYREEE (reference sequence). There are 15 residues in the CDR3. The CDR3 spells CASSPKEAEIYGYTF. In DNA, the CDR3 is TGTGCCAGCAGCCCCAAAGAGGCAGAAATCTATGGCTACACCTTC.

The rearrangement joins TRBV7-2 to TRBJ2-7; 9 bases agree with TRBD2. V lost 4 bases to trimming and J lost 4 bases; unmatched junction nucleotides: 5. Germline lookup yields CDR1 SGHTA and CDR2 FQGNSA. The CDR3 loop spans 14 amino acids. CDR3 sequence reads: CASSSGLAGYEQYF. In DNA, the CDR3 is TGTGCCAGCAGCTCGGGTCTAGCGGGGTACGAGCAGTACTTC.

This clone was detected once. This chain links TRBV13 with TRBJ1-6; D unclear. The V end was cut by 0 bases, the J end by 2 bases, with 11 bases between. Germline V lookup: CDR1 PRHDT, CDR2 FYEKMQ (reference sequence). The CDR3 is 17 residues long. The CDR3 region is CASSLGHSDPYNSPLHF. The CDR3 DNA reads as TGTGCCAGCAGCTTAGGGCATTCCGATCCCTATAATTCACCCCTCCACTTT.

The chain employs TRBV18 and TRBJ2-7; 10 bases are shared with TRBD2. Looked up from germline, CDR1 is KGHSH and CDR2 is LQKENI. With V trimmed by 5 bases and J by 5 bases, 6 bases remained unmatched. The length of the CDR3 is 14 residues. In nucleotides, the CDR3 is TGTGCCAGCTCAAGCGGGACTAGCGACAACGAGCAGTACTTC. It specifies CASSSGTSDNEQYF. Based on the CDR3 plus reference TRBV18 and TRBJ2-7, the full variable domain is NAGVMQNPRHLVRRRGQEARLRCSPMKGHSHVYWYRQLPEEGLKFMVYLQKENIIDESGMPKERFSAEFPKEGPSILRIQQVVRGDSAAYFCASSSGTSDNEQYFGPGTRLTVT.

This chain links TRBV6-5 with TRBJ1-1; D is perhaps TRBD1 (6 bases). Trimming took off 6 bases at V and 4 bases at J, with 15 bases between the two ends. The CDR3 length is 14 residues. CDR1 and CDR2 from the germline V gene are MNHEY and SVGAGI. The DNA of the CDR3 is TGTGCCAGCAGGGAGAGGGGGGCCGGCACTGAAGCTTTCTTT. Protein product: CASRERGAGTEAFF.